One and the same sample provided the 13 T cell receptor beta chains below, sequenced in a study of blood T cell repertoires in COVID-19. Here immunoSEQ multiplex PCR was the method, and the copy in TCRdb shows in-frame clones only, minus some. The sample records under 250,000 clones, 70% to 90% being singletons. Input material: peripheral blood. The receptors were gathered from a woman younger than 45 with COVID-19, enrolled during active disease.

The V gene is TRBV4-1, the J gene TRBJ2-3; possibly TRBD2 for D (6 bases). V gave up 2 bases and J gave up 2 bases, with 17 bases separating them. From germline, CDR1 is MGHRA and CDR2 YSYEKL. The length of the CDR3 is 17 residues. CDR3 nucleotide sequence: TGCGCCAGCAGCCAAAGTTTAGCGGAGAGGAACACAGATACGCAGTATTTT. Its translation is CASSQSLAERNTDTQYF.

The rearrangement uses TRBV9 and TRBJ2-2, with 7 bases aligning to TRBD2. The CDR3 covers 16 residues. The V gene end was trimmed by 0 bases and the J gene end by 0 bases; junction bases not matched to a gene: 2. From germline, CDR1 is SGDLS and CDR2 YYNGEE. CDR3 sequence (DNA): TGTGCCAGCAGCGTAGGAAGCGGGACGAACACCGGGGAGCTGTTTTTT. Translation: CASSVGSGTNTGELFF.

The sample holds a few counts of this clone. The rearrangement links TRBV10-3 to TRBJ1-1; TRBD1 aligns across 10 bases. Germline CDR1 is ENHRY and CDR2 is SYGVKD. V dropped 7 bases and J dropped 3; count of bases not matched to a gene: 11. The CDR3 is made up of 16 amino acids. CDR3 DNA sequence: TGTGCCATCATGCCGGGACAGGGGCTCCGGGACACTGAAGCTTTCTTT. This encodes CAIMPGQGLRDTEAFF.

The chain uses TRBV10-3 and TRBJ2-3; 7 nucleotides match TRBD2. The length of the CDR3 is 17 residues. Germline CDR1 is ENHRY and CDR2 is SYGVKD. Trimming cost V 6 bases and J 0 bases; bases outside gene matches: 12. CDR3 nucleotide sequence: TGTGCCATCAGCCGCTATTCTAGCGGTCCTAGCACAGATACGCAGTATTTT. The encoded protein is CAISRYSSGPSTDTQYF.

This chain uses TRBV7-2 with TRBJ1-4, with 8 nucleotides matching TRBD1. The CDR3 consists of 15 residues. V was pared by 1 base and J by 8 bases, with 6 bases of the junction left unmatched. CDR1 and CDR2 from the germline V gene are SGHTA and FQGNSA. The CDR3 region is CASSLGQGFREKLFF. For the CDR3, the DNA is TGTGCCAGCAGCTTAGGACAGGGGTTCAGGGAAAAACTGTTTTTT.

The chain couples TRBV5-6 to TRBJ1-2, with TRBD1 matching over 10 bases. With V trimmed by 5 bases and J by 4 bases, 2 bases remained unmatched. This CDR3 region has 13 residues. Germline CDR1 is SGHDT and CDR2 is YYEEEE. CDR3 amino acids: CASSRTGGYGYTF. CDR3 in DNA: TGTGCCAGCAGTAGGACAGGGGGCTATGGCTACACCTTC.

The chain has TRBV19 and TRBJ1-1; 9 bases are shared with TRBD1. This CDR3 comprises 16 residues. The germline V gene has CDR1 LNHDA and CDR2 SQIVND (reference sequence). J lost 8 bases, V lost 4 bases, and 14 bases had no gene match. In nucleotides, the CDR3 is TGTGCCAGTAGTAGAACATCGGGACAGGGAGTAACGGAAGCTTTCTTT. Residues: CASSRTSGQGVTEAFF.

The chain combines TRBV10-3 with TRBJ2-3; D may be TRBD1 (7 bases). There are 14 residues in the CDR3. V was pared by 8 bases and J by 3 bases, with 15 bases between. Germline assignment: CDR1 ENHRY and CDR2 SYGVKD. CDR3 nucleotide sequence: TGTGCCATCTGGACAGGTGGGGGGACAGATACGCAGTATTTT. Amino acids: CAIWTGGGTDTQYF.

The table lists this clone with a count of one. The chain recombines TRBV2 with TRBJ2-7, with D possibly matching TRBD1 (6 bases). There are 13 residues in the CDR3. The germline V gene has CDR1 SNHLY and CDR2 FYNNEI. Deletions cut 6 bases from V and 9 bases from J, with 18 bases between. This CDR3 is CASSEGVGLAQYF. In DNA, the CDR3 is TGTGCCAGCAGCGAGGGGGTGGGTTTGGCGCAGTACTTC.

The chain employs TRBV5-1 and TRBJ2-5, with D perhaps TRBD1 (5 bases). Germline V gene data show CDR1 as SGHRS and CDR2 as YFSETQ. V lost 2 bases and J 5 bases, leaving 13 bases between the germline ends. The CDR3 length is 14 residues. This chain's CDR3 is CASSFDRETETQYF. CDR3 DNA: TGCGCCAGCAGCTTTGACAGAGAAACGGAGACCCAGTACTTC.

The chain is built from TRBV6-1 and TRBJ1-2, with no clear D. V gave up 2 bases and J gave up 5 bases, with 6 bases separating them. This CDR3 is built from 12 residues. Germline V CDR1 and CDR2: MNHNS, SASEGT. CDR3 loop: CASSESRYGYTF. The CDR3, as DNA: TGTGCCAGCAGTGAATCCAGGTATGGCTACACCTTC.

The chain couples TRBV7-8 to TRBJ2-2, with 8 nucleotides matching TRBD2. The V gene's germline CDR1 is SGHVS and CDR2 FQNEAQ. V dropped 4 bases and J dropped 5; count of bases not matched to a gene: 15. There are 18 residues in the CDR3. Here the CDR3 DNA reads TGTGCCAGCAGCTCTGCCCGAGCGGGAGAGGGGGGAACCGGGGAGCTGTTTTTT. Protein: CASSSARAGEGGTGELFF.

The rearrangement joins TRBV4-1 to TRBJ2-7; a possible D gene is TRBD2 (6 bases). This CDR3 comprises 15 residues. Germline CDR1 is MGHRA and CDR2 is YSYEKL. V was trimmed by 5 bases and J by 2 bases, leaving 16 bases between them. In nucleotides, the CDR3 is TGCGCCAGCAGCTTCTCTCACGGGGGAACCTACGAGCAGTACTTC. Amino acids: CASSFSHGGTYEQYF.